This T cell receptor (beta chain) came from a study of shared clonotypes between healthy human individuals. Across the study: Donor ages ranged 18 to 49 years: a couple of women, a few men.

Using immunoSEQ multiplex PCR, the repertoire was profiled, and TCRdb retains in-frame clones only, with some absent. The table includes over a million clones, more than 95% detected once. General study findings and limits: Unshared clonotypes carried lower generation probabilities than those common to all four donors.

Germline V gene data show CDR1 as SNHLY and CDR2 as FYNNEI. V lost 0 bases and J 4 bases, leaving 13 bases between the germline ends. The CDR3 covers 17 residues. Naive CD4+ cells were CD45RA-selected; the remaining cells were memory. Comment on this clone: Its specificity is not known.

The specimen was naive CD4+ T cells sorted from blood. Subset meaning: CD45RA+ positively selected. This clonotype originated in a man aged 25 to 45 in good health. This sequence joins TRBV2 and TRBJ2-6; D is undetermined. CDR3 protein: CASSEALGMRGANVLTF. The CDR3 DNA reads as TGTGCCAGCAGTGAAGCGCTTGGAATGAGGGGGGCCAACGTCCTGACTTTC.